This T cell receptor (beta chain) was sequenced for a study of blood T cell repertoires in COVID-19. Those enrolled, adults aged roughly 18 to 95 years, came from 25 or so US areas. Germline V lookup: CDR1 SEHNR, CDR2 FQNEAQ (reference sequence). The CDR3 sequence is 14 residues long. Trimming took 1 base from V and 6 from J, leaving 10 bases between them. Libraries were prepared by immunoSEQ multiplex PCR; TCRdb keeps only in-frame clonotypes and omits some of them. The table includes about 280,000 clones, around 84% detected once. This clonotype originated in a man aged 35-49 years who had been exposed to COVID-19. The chain links TRBV7-9 to TRBJ1-5; a possible D gene is TRBD1 (6 bases). Input material: PBMCs or T cells enriched from blood (not recorded which). DNA for the CDR3: TGTGCCAGCAGCTTAGTTGGGGGCCTTCAGCCCCAGCATTTT. Translating it yields CASSLVGGLQPQHF.